The entry below gives a single T cell receptor (beta chain) sequence along with its context. Its target is not known. Genomic DNA for unsorted samples, which was extracted with the QIAamp DNA Blood Mini kit, came from about 90 million PBMCs. This entry is derived from a study of shared clonotypes between healthy human individuals. Overall study findings and caveats: Sampling included only blood; tissue repertoires likely differ.

Using immunoSEQ multiplex PCR, the repertoire was profiled, and TCRdb retains in-frame clones only, with some absent. The table records roughly 500,000 clones, around 79% of them present only once. CDR3 length: 16 amino acids. Germline V gene sequence: CDR1 MDHEN, CDR2 SYDVKM. Trimming left V 7 bases short and J 3 bases short, with 19 bases between. The chain has TRBV28 and TRBJ1-5; no firm D call. The specimen was PBMCs. The TCR comes from a woman in her thirties or forties in good health. Some clones in this sample may be carry-over from other donors' samples. The CDR3 nucleotides are TGTGCCAGCACCACCCAACCGGGGTGGAACAATCAGCCCCAGCATTTT. Translating it yields CASTTQPGWNNQPQHF.